Listed below are T cell receptor beta chains from one sample, sequenced in a study of T-cell memory formation after mild COVID-19. TCRdb called the 5' RACE reads again in MiXCR, with one record for every CDR3 protein. The sample contains approximately 400,000 distinct CDR3 sequences, 15% to 20% of which appear only once. Sequencing was done on a sample of PBMCs or a T cell subset sorted from them (not recorded which). These receptors came from a young man who had mild COVID-19 (a few samples of this study predate the infection). Cell type and time point are not known. The CDR3 runs from the conserved cysteine through the conserved F or W. Each record gives: clone size, J gene, D gene, V gene, CDR3 protein, CDR3 DNA. D genes are given only for firm matches. Part of the rows lack a size; the others show once, few, many or a class for expanded clones.

clone_size: few
j_call: TRBJ2-2
d_call: TRBD1
v_call: TRBV5-5
cdr3_aa: CASSSGQFFNTGELFF
cdr3_nt: TGTGCCAGCAGCTCGGGACAGTTTTTTAACACCGGGGAGCTGTTTTTT

clone_size: NA
j_call: TRBJ2-5
d_call: NA
v_call: TRBV7-3
cdr3_aa: CASSPTSRIQETQYF
cdr3_nt: TGTGCCAGCAGCCCCACCTCTAGAATCCAAGAGACCCAGTACTTC

clone_size: many
j_call: TRBJ2-7
d_call: TRBD1
v_call: TRBV9
cdr3_aa: CASSARDRGYEQYF
cdr3_nt: TGTGCCAGCTCAGCCCGGGACAGGGGCTACGAGCAGTACTTC

clone_size: NA
j_call: TRBJ1-2
d_call: NA
v_call: TRBV6-5
cdr3_aa: CASSYSSRAINYGYTF
cdr3_nt: TGTGCCAGCAGTTACTCATCCAGGGCGATTAACTATGGCTACACCTTC

clone_size: few
j_call: TRBJ2-2
d_call: TRBD1
v_call: TRBV7-3
cdr3_aa: CASSSKGGQGDGELFF
cdr3_nt: TGTGCCAGCAGCTCCAAAGGGGGACAGGGGGACGGGGAGCTGTTTTTT

clone_size: NA
j_call: TRBJ2-7
d_call: TRBD1
v_call: TRBV12-3/TRBV12-4
cdr3_aa: CASSLDRGRSYEQYF
cdr3_nt: TGTGCCAGCAGCCTCGACAGGGGAAGGAGCTACGAGCAGTACTTC

clone_size: many
j_call: TRBJ1-1
d_call: TRBD1
v_call: TRBV7-9
cdr3_aa: CASSAQGETEAFF
cdr3_nt: TGTGCCAGCAGCGCGCAGGGGGAAACTGAAGCTTTCTTT

clone_size: few
j_call: TRBJ2-1
d_call: NA
v_call: TRBV5-1
cdr3_aa: CASSLAETSGEQFF
cdr3_nt: TGCGCCAGCAGCTTGGCAGAGACCTCCGGGGAGCAGTTCTTC

clone_size: few
j_call: TRBJ2-2
d_call: NA
v_call: TRBV7-2
cdr3_aa: CASRTYTGELFF
cdr3_nt: TGTGCCAGCAGAACGTACACCGGGGAGCTGTTTTTT

clone_size: NA
j_call: TRBJ1-2
d_call: TRBD1
v_call: TRBV30
cdr3_aa: CAWSLTGFYGYTF
cdr3_nt: TGTGCCTGGAGCCTGACAGGGTTCTATGGCTACACCTTC

clone_size: NA
j_call: TRBJ1-2
d_call: NA
v_call: TRBV7-3
cdr3_aa: CASSPQVSNHGYTF
cdr3_nt: TGTGCCAGCAGCCCCCAGGTCAGCAACCATGGCTACACCTTC

clone_size: NA
j_call: TRBJ2-5
d_call: NA
v_call: TRBV12-3/TRBV12-4
cdr3_aa: CASRRREFGGETQYF
cdr3_nt: TGTGCCAGCAGGCGCAGGGAATTTGGGGGAGAGACCCAGTACTTC

clone_size: few
j_call: TRBJ2-5
d_call: NA
v_call: TRBV7-9
cdr3_aa: CASSLTGPGGTQYF
cdr3_nt: TGTGCCAGCAGCCTGACGGGGCCTGGGGGGACCCAGTACTTC

clone_size: many
j_call: TRBJ2-4
d_call: NA
v_call: TRBV27
cdr3_aa: CASSQLGVRALAKNIQYF
cdr3_nt: TGTGCCAGCAGCCAACTAGGGGTGAGGGCCCTAGCCAAAAACATTCAGTACTTC

clone_size: NA
j_call: TRBJ2-4
d_call: NA
v_call: TRBV4-1
cdr3_aa: CASSVTGYIQYF
cdr3_nt: TGCGCCAGCAGCGTAACAGGGTACATTCAGTACTTC

clone_size: NA
j_call: TRBJ2-3
d_call: NA
v_call: TRBV11-2
cdr3_aa: CASSPFDTDTQYF
cdr3_nt: TGTGCCAGCAGCCCCTTCGACACAGATACGCAGTATTTT

clone_size: many
j_call: TRBJ2-2
d_call: TRBD1
v_call: TRBV7-7
cdr3_aa: CASSLKTGVTGELFF
cdr3_nt: TGTGCCAGCAGCTTAAAGACAGGGGTGACCGGGGAGCTGTTTTTT

clone_size: few
j_call: TRBJ1-1
d_call: NA
v_call: TRBV6-4
cdr3_aa: CASRKDWNTEAFF
cdr3_nt: TGTGCCAGCAGGAAGGACTGGAACACTGAAGCTTTCTTT

clone_size: many
j_call: TRBJ1-1
d_call: NA
v_call: TRBV5-1
cdr3_aa: CASSLFGGSSNTEAFF
cdr3_nt: TGCGCCAGCAGCTTGTTCGGGGGTTCTAGTAACACTGAAGCTTTCTTT

clone_size: NA
j_call: TRBJ2-3
d_call: NA
v_call: TRBV7-2
cdr3_aa: CASSWAGTDTQYF
cdr3_nt: TGTGCCAGCAGCTGGGCGGGCACAGATACGCAGTATTTT

clone_size: once
j_call: TRBJ2-1
d_call: NA
v_call: TRBV11-3
cdr3_aa: CASASAWPYNEQFF
cdr3_nt: TGTGCCAGCGCAAGCGCATGGCCTTACAATGAGCAGTTCTTC

clone_size: many
j_call: TRBJ2-1
d_call: TRBD2
v_call: TRBV7-9
cdr3_aa: CASSLRGTSGGHEQFF
cdr3_nt: TGTGCCAGCAGCTTGCGCGGGACTAGCGGGGGGCATGAGCAGTTCTTC

clone_size: NA
j_call: TRBJ2-1
d_call: NA
v_call: TRBV10-3
cdr3_aa: CAISEQLSNEQFF
cdr3_nt: TGTGCCATCAGTGAGCAATTATCCAATGAGCAGTTCTTC

clone_size: NA
j_call: TRBJ2-3
d_call: NA
v_call: TRBV5-1
cdr3_aa: CASSGGVSTDTQYF
cdr3_nt: TGCGCCAGCAGCGGTGGGGTGAGCACAGATACGCAGTATTTT

clone_size: NA
j_call: TRBJ2-3
d_call: NA
v_call: TRBV4-2
cdr3_aa: CASSQAPGVGPADTQYF
cdr3_nt: TGTGCCAGCAGCCAAGCCCCCGGTGTGGGGCCCGCAGATACGCAGTATTTT

clone_size: NA
j_call: TRBJ2-3
d_call: NA
v_call: TRBV6-1
cdr3_aa: CASSALTGTTSTDTQYF
cdr3_nt: TGTGCCAGCAGTGCCTTGACAGGAACCACTAGCACAGATACGCAGTATTTT

clone_size: NA
j_call: TRBJ1-2
d_call: TRBD1
v_call: TRBV6-2/TRBV6-3
cdr3_aa: CASSTVRGKSYGYTF
cdr3_nt: TGTGCCAGCAGTACGGTCAGGGGGAAGAGCTATGGCTACACCTTC

clone_size: many
j_call: TRBJ2-7
d_call: TRBD2
v_call: TRBV5-1
cdr3_aa: CATRRSSGGTYEQYF
cdr3_nt: TGCGCCACCCGGAGGAGCAGCGGGGGGACCTACGAGCAGTACTTC

clone_size: NA
j_call: TRBJ2-1
d_call: NA
v_call: TRBV19
cdr3_aa: CASRGQHNEQFF
cdr3_nt: TGTGCCAGTAGAGGCCAGCACAATGAGCAGTTCTTC

clone_size: few
j_call: TRBJ2-2
d_call: NA
v_call: TRBV9
cdr3_aa: CASSVLESNTGELFF
cdr3_nt: TGTGCCAGCAGCGTTCTAGAGTCGAACACCGGGGAGCTGTTTTTT

clone_size: few
j_call: TRBJ1-2
d_call: NA
v_call: TRBV7-9
cdr3_aa: CASSPPGAELLGYTF
cdr3_nt: TGTGCCAGCAGCCCCCCAGGGGCGGAGCTTCTGGGCTACACCTTC

clone_size: NA
j_call: TRBJ1-6
d_call: NA
v_call: TRBV18
cdr3_aa: CASSHDAGFNSPLHF
cdr3_nt: TGTGCCAGCTCTCACGATGCCGGATTTAACTCACCCCTCCACTTT

clone_size: NA
j_call: TRBJ2-6
d_call: NA
v_call: TRBV21-1
cdr3_aa: CASSKVGPPGLRANVLTF
cdr3_nt: TGTGCCAGCAGCAAAGTCGGCCCCCCAGGTCTGCGGGCCAACGTCCTGACTTTC

clone_size: NA
j_call: TRBJ2-7
d_call: TRBD2
v_call: TRBV6-6
cdr3_aa: CASRSTSGGVDEQYF
cdr3_nt: TGTGCCAGCAGATCTACTAGCGGGGGGGTGGACGAGCAGTACTTC

clone_size: NA
j_call: TRBJ1-2
d_call: NA
v_call: TRBV24-1
cdr3_aa: CATSDSRTYYGYTF
cdr3_nt: TGTGCCACCAGTGATTCTAGGACCTATTATGGCTACACCTTC

clone_size: NA
j_call: TRBJ1-3
d_call: NA
v_call: TRBV6-6
cdr3_aa: CASRRGFSGNTIYF
cdr3_nt: TGTGCCAGCAGGAGGGGGTTCTCTGGAAACACCATATATTTT

clone_size: NA
j_call: TRBJ2-3
d_call: NA
v_call: TRBV20-1
cdr3_aa: CSARRAGALDTQYF
cdr3_nt: TGCAGTGCTAGACGTGCGGGGGCCTTGGATACGCAGTATTTT

clone_size: NA
j_call: TRBJ1-2
d_call: NA
v_call: TRBV9
cdr3_aa: CASSAVGLFGHGYTF
cdr3_nt: TGTGCCAGCAGCGCCGTGGGTTTGTTTGGGCATGGCTACACCTTC

clone_size: NA
j_call: TRBJ1-1
d_call: NA
v_call: TRBV5-1
cdr3_aa: CASSLVGTGWGTEAFF
cdr3_nt: TGCGCCAGCAGCTTGGTAGGGACCGGTTGGGGCACTGAAGCTTTCTTT

clone_size: NA
j_call: TRBJ1-1
d_call: NA
v_call: TRBV5-4
cdr3_aa: CASSSRTMNTEAFF
cdr3_nt: TGTGCCAGCAGTTCCAGGACTATGAACACTGAAGCTTTCTTT

clone_size: few
j_call: TRBJ1-2
d_call: NA
v_call: TRBV6-5
cdr3_aa: CASSSLRDVCGYTF
cdr3_nt: TGTGCCAGCAGTTCACTCCGGGACGTTTGCGGCTACACCTTC

clone_size: NA
j_call: TRBJ1-1
d_call: TRBD1
v_call: TRBV27
cdr3_aa: CASSQQGWTEAFF
cdr3_nt: TGTGCCAGCAGCCAACAGGGGTGGACTGAAGCTTTCTTT

clone_size: NA
j_call: TRBJ1-1
d_call: NA
v_call: TRBV7-7
cdr3_aa: CARTARAGNEAFF
cdr3_nt: TGTGCTAGGACCGCCCGGGCAGGGAATGAAGCTTTCTTT

clone_size: many
j_call: TRBJ1-1
d_call: NA
v_call: TRBV20-1
cdr3_aa: CSARARDTEAFF
cdr3_nt: TGCAGTGCTAGAGCTAGGGACACTGAAGCTTTCTTT

clone_size: few
j_call: TRBJ2-3
d_call: TRBD1
v_call: TRBV5-6
cdr3_aa: CASSNRLEGAGDTQYF
cdr3_nt: TGTGCCAGCAGCAACCGACTCGAGGGGGCTGGAGATACGCAGTATTTT

clone_size: few
j_call: TRBJ1-2
d_call: NA
v_call: TRBV5-1
cdr3_aa: CASSMTPTENYGYTF
cdr3_nt: TGCGCCAGCAGCATGACCCCGACAGAGAACTATGGCTACACCTTC

clone_size: few
j_call: TRBJ2-3
d_call: TRBD2
v_call: TRBV6-2/TRBV6-3
cdr3_aa: CASSYATSGGITDTQYF
cdr3_nt: TGTGCCAGCAGTTACGCGACTAGCGGGGGGATCACAGATACGCAGTATTTT

clone_size: NA
j_call: TRBJ2-2
d_call: NA
v_call: TRBV5-1
cdr3_aa: CASSLDSRPANTGELFF
cdr3_nt: TGCGCCAGCAGCTTGGATTCCAGGCCCGCGAACACCGGGGAGCTGTTTTTT

clone_size: NA
j_call: TRBJ2-3
d_call: NA
v_call: TRBV24-1
cdr3_aa: CATSEGPDTDTQYF
cdr3_nt: TGTGCCACCAGTGAGGGGCCCGACACAGATACGCAGTATTTT

clone_size: NA
j_call: TRBJ2-5
d_call: NA
v_call: TRBV5-1
cdr3_aa: CASSKIGTNRPGETQYF
cdr3_nt: TGCGCCAGCAGTAAAATCGGGACAAATCGACCAGGGGAGACCCAGTACTTC

clone_size: few
j_call: TRBJ2-7
d_call: NA
v_call: TRBV4-3
cdr3_aa: CASSRTEGWEQYF
cdr3_nt: TGCGCCAGCAGCCGAACGGAGGGTTGGGAGCAGTACTTC

clone_size: many
j_call: TRBJ2-3
d_call: NA
v_call: TRBV2
cdr3_aa: CASSEAGGTDTQYF
cdr3_nt: TGTGCCAGCAGTGAAGCAGGGGGCACAGATACGCAGTATTTT

clone_size: NA
j_call: TRBJ2-2
d_call: NA
v_call: TRBV11-3
cdr3_aa: CASSLRPKTGELFF
cdr3_nt: TGTGCCAGCAGCTTAAGGCCCAAAACCGGGGAGCTGTTTTTT